A selection of T cell receptor beta chains follows, all from one sample in a study of blood T cell repertoires in COVID-19. Sequencing was performed with immunoSEQ multiplex PCR; in TCRdb, only in-frame clones are kept and a portion is missing. The data show about 210,000 clones, with 70% to 90% seen just once and about 5% held by the top ten. Sequencing was done on a sample of peripheral blood. All receptors derive from a woman older than 75 with acute or convalescent COVID-19. Both conserved end residues are part of each CDR3. Each record gives: V gene, D gene, clone size, J gene, CDR3 protein, CDR3 DNA. D genes are given only for firm matches. Rows may omit the clone size; those that give it use once, few, many or a size class.

v_call: TRBV30; d_call: NA; clone_size: NA; j_call: TRBJ1-2; cdr3_aa: CAWSKAAGLGYTF; cdr3_nt: TGTGCCTGGAGTAAGGCGGCAGGGTTAGGCTACACCTTC
v_call: TRBV3-1/TRBV3-2; d_call: TRBD1; clone_size: NA; j_call: TRBJ1-1; cdr3_aa: CASSQDGDRGGTEAFF; cdr3_nt: TGTGCCAGCAGCCAAGATGGGGACAGGGGAGGCACTGAAGCTTTCTTT
v_call: TRBV11-2; d_call: TRBD2; clone_size: NA; j_call: TRBJ2-3; cdr3_aa: CASSLGSGRAGEDTQYF; cdr3_nt: TGTGCCAGCAGCTTAGGTAGCGGGAGGGCCGGGGAAGATACGCAGTATTTT
v_call: TRBV19; d_call: NA; clone_size: once; j_call: TRBJ2-7; cdr3_aa: CASSPWIFGLRPYEQYF; cdr3_nt: TGTGCCAGTAGCCCCTGGATTTTTGGACTCAGACCCTACGAGCAGTACTTC
v_call: TRBV3-1/TRBV3-2; d_call: NA; clone_size: few; j_call: TRBJ2-7; cdr3_aa: CASSQVQWSYEQYF; cdr3_nt: TGTGCCAGCAGCCAAGTTCAATGGAGCTACGAGCAGTACTTC
v_call: TRBV10-3; d_call: TRBD2; clone_size: few; j_call: TRBJ2-7; cdr3_aa: CAISEPPSEAGALYEQYF; cdr3_nt: TGTGCCATCAGTGAGCCACCGAGCGAAGCGGGAGCGCTCTACGAGCAGTACTTC
v_call: TRBV9; d_call: TRBD2; clone_size: NA; j_call: TRBJ2-1; cdr3_aa: CASSGGVLAGNNEQFF; cdr3_nt: TGTGCCAGCAGCGGGGGGGTACTAGCGGGAAACAATGAGCAGTTCTTC
v_call: TRBV6-2/TRBV6-3; d_call: NA; clone_size: NA; j_call: TRBJ1-1; cdr3_aa: CASSLQGGAFF; cdr3_nt: TGTGCCAGCAGCCTTCAGGGTGGAGCTTTCTTT
v_call: TRBV5-4; d_call: NA; clone_size: NA; j_call: TRBJ2-5; cdr3_aa: CASTSISGATQYF; cdr3_nt: TGTGCCAGCACCTCGATCTCTGGGGCGACCCAGTACTTC
v_call: TRBV15; d_call: NA; clone_size: NA; j_call: TRBJ2-1; cdr3_aa: CATSRLRLLSSYNEQFF; cdr3_nt: TGTGCCACCAGCAGACTCCGACTTTTAAGCTCCTACAATGAGCAGTTCTTC
v_call: TRBV4-2; d_call: NA; clone_size: NA; j_call: TRBJ1-1; cdr3_aa: CASRDTQILINTEAFF; cdr3_nt: TGTGCCAGCCGAGACACCCAAATCCTAATTAACACTGAAGCTTTCTTT
v_call: TRBV5-6; d_call: NA; clone_size: many; j_call: TRBJ2-1; cdr3_aa: CASSLASSYFEFF; cdr3_nt: TGTGCCAGCAGCTTGGCGTCTAGCTATTTCGAGTTCTTC
v_call: TRBV6-2/TRBV6-3; d_call: NA; clone_size: NA; j_call: TRBJ2-2; cdr3_aa: CASSYSNVGGANTGELFF; cdr3_nt: TGTGCCAGCAGTTACTCGAACGTCGGGGGTGCGAACACCGGGGAGCTGTTTTTT
v_call: TRBV29-1; d_call: TRBD2; clone_size: NA; j_call: TRBJ2-5; cdr3_aa: CSVVRLAVETQYF; cdr3_nt: TGCAGCGTTGTTCGACTAGCGGTAGAGACCCAGTACTTC
v_call: TRBV27; d_call: TRBD2; clone_size: NA; j_call: TRBJ2-1; cdr3_aa: CASKVLAGMSYNEQFF; cdr3_nt: TGTGCCAGCAAGGTACTAGCGGGCATGTCCTACAATGAGCAGTTCTTC
v_call: TRBV9; d_call: TRBD2; clone_size: NA; j_call: TRBJ2-5; cdr3_aa: CASSAGGLETQYF; cdr3_nt: TGTGCCAGCAGCGCGGGAGGTTTGGAGACCCAGTACTTC
v_call: TRBV29-1; d_call: TRBD1; clone_size: NA; j_call: TRBJ1-1; cdr3_aa: CSLRTGDGTEAFF; cdr3_nt: TGCAGCTTGCGGACAGGGGATGGAACTGAAGCTTTCTTT
v_call: TRBV7-2; d_call: NA; clone_size: few; j_call: TRBJ1-6; cdr3_aa: CASSLVQNSPLHF; cdr3_nt: TGTGCCAGCAGCTTAGTTCAGAATTCACCCCTCCACTTT
v_call: TRBV7-9; d_call: NA; clone_size: NA; j_call: TRBJ2-5; cdr3_aa: CASSSYSPRMLGETQYF; cdr3_nt: TGTGCCAGCAGCTCATACTCGCCTAGAATGTTGGGAGAGACCCAGTACTTC
v_call: TRBV28; d_call: NA; clone_size: NA; j_call: TRBJ2-7; cdr3_aa: CASSSPGSYYEQYF; cdr3_nt: TGTGCCAGCAGCTCGCCGGGGTCATACTACGAGCAGTACTTC
v_call: TRBV6-5; d_call: NA; clone_size: NA; j_call: TRBJ2-1; cdr3_aa: CASSSSVSQHYNEQFF; cdr3_nt: TGTGCCAGCAGTTCTAGCGTGAGTCAGCACTACAATGAGCAGTTCTTC
v_call: TRBV28; d_call: TRBD1; clone_size: NA; j_call: TRBJ1-2; cdr3_aa: CASSPSGQGKGPYGYTF; cdr3_nt: TGTGCCAGCAGTCCCTCCGGACAGGGAAAGGGCCCCTATGGCTACACCTTC
v_call: TRBV2; d_call: NA; clone_size: NA; j_call: TRBJ1-2; cdr3_aa: CASMGTQILRSYGYTF; cdr3_nt: TGTGCCAGCATGGGGACTCAAATCCTAAGGAGCTATGGCTACACCTTC
v_call: TRBV10-3; d_call: NA; clone_size: NA; j_call: TRBJ2-7; cdr3_aa: CATARGWTSYEQYF; cdr3_nt: TGTGCCACCGCCCGGGGATGGACCTCCTACGAGCAGTACTTC
v_call: TRBV2; d_call: TRBD1; clone_size: NA; j_call: TRBJ1-2; cdr3_aa: CASLLGQTAYGYTF; cdr3_nt: TGTGCCAGCCTTTTGGGACAGACCGCATATGGCTACACCTTC
v_call: TRBV27; d_call: NA; clone_size: NA; j_call: TRBJ2-6; cdr3_aa: CASRVWSVNVLTF; cdr3_nt: TGTGCCAGCAGAGTCTGGAGTGTCAACGTCCTGACTTTC
v_call: TRBV6-5; d_call: TRBD1; clone_size: NA; j_call: TRBJ2-2; cdr3_aa: CASNEIGQAGQLFF; cdr3_nt: TGTGCCAGCAACGAAATCGGACAGGCCGGGCAACTGTTTTTT
v_call: TRBV5-1; d_call: TRBD1; clone_size: NA; j_call: TRBJ1-2; cdr3_aa: CASSFLERGQNYGYTF; cdr3_nt: TGCGCCAGCAGCTTCTTAGAGAGGGGACAGAACTATGGCTACACCTTC
v_call: TRBV7-9; d_call: TRBD2; clone_size: many; j_call: TRBJ2-5; cdr3_aa: CASSSLRGGRIQETQYF; cdr3_nt: TGTGCCAGCAGCTCCCTTAGGGGCGGGAGGATTCAAGAGACCCAGTACTTC
v_call: TRBV7-2; d_call: NA; clone_size: NA; j_call: TRBJ2-3; cdr3_aa: CASSLGAGHTDTQYF; cdr3_nt: TGTGCCAGCAGCTTGGGGGCGGGTCACACAGATACGCAGTATTTT
v_call: TRBV19; d_call: TRBD2; clone_size: NA; j_call: TRBJ2-3; cdr3_aa: CASSRSGGGEADTQYF; cdr3_nt: TGTGCCAGTAGCCGGTCGGGCGGGGGGGAAGCAGATACGCAGTATTTT